Presented here are 4 T cell receptor beta chains from one specimen sequenced in a study of cytomegalovirus exposure and HLA in healthy donors. The PCR was carried out with 60 Vbeta primers and 13 Jbeta primers. Clones were read by immunoSEQ multiplex PCR, and TCRdb kept only the in-frame ones, dropping some. Of tens of thousands of clones in the sample, 82% were seen once. Material: PBMCs. Receptors were obtained from a man between 45 and 60 years old in good health and CMV-seronegative.

This clone appeared a few times. This chain uses TRBV5-4 with TRBJ1-4; the match to TRBD1 covers 8 bases. Germline V lookup: CDR1 SGHNT, CDR2 YYREEE (reference sequence). J was trimmed by 10 bases and V by 4 bases; bases with no gene match: 3. The CDR3 runs to 12 residues. The CDR3 here is CASSPTGGKLFF. The DNA of the CDR3 is TGTGCCAGCAGCCCTACAGGGGGAAAACTGTTTTTT. Together with reference TRBV5-4 and TRBJ1-4, the CDR3 gives the full variable domain: ETGVTQSPTHLIKTRGQQVTLRCSSQSGHNTVSWYQQALGQGPQFIFQYYREEENGRGNFPPRFSGLQFPNYSSELNVNALELDDSALYLCASSPTGGKLFFGSGTQLSVL.

This chain joins TRBV6-6 and TRBJ2-2; possibly TRBD2 for D (6 bases). Trimming removed 10 bases at V and 8 bases at J, with 11 bases between. The CDR3 is 11 residues long. The V gene's germline CDR1 is MNHNY and CDR2 SVGAGI (reference sequence). As DNA, the CDR3 is TGTGCCACCCTAGCGTCTGGGGAGCTGTTTTTT. Its translation: CATLASGELFF.

The CDR3 sequence: CASSPGLDGYTQYF. CDR3 nucleotide sequence: TGTGCCAGCAGTCCGGGACTAGACGGGTATACGCAGTATTTT. This sequence joins TRBV6-4 and TRBJ2-3; 8 bases fit TRBD2. V dropped 5 bases and J dropped 7; count of bases not matched to a gene: 8. The CDR3 has 14 residues. Germline CDR1 MRHNA, CDR2 SNTAGT.

The CDR3 here is CASSLLSGTGTMNTEAFF. For the CDR3, the DNA is TGCGCCAGCAGCTTGTTGTCCGGGACAGGGACGATGAACACTGAAGCTTTCTTT. The J gene is TRBJ1-1, the V gene TRBV5-1, with TRBD1 identical over 9 bases. J gave up 0 bases and V 1 base, and 10 bases lay outside the gene matches. CDR1 and CDR2 from the germline V gene are SGHRS and YFSETQ. The CDR3 length is 18 residues.